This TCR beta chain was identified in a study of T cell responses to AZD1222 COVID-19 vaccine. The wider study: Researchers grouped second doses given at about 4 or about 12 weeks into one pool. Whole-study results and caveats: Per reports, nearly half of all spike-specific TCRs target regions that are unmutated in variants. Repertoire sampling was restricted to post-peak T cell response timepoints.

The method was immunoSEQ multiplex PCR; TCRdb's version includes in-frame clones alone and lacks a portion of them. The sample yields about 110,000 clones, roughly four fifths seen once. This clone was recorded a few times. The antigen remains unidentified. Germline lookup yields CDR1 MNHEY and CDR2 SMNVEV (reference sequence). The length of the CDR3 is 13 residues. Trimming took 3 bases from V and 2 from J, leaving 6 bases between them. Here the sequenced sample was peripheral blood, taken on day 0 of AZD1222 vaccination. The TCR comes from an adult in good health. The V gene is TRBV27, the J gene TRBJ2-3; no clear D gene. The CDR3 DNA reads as TGTGCCAGCAGTTTTACCCTCACAGATACGCAGTATTTT. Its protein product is CASSFTLTDTQYF.